Below, 20 T cell receptor beta chains from the same sample are listed, as sequenced in a study of cytomegalovirus exposure and HLA in healthy donors. Primers for the PCR totalled 60 Vbeta and 13 Jbeta. The table came from immunoSEQ multiplex PCR; TCRdb's copy has only in-frame clones and leaves some out. Of about 130,000 clones listed, around 82% were seen once; the top ten hold more than 1.5%. The specimen was PBMCs. These receptors all stem from a boy aged 10-17 years in good health and CMV-seronegative.

The chain has TRBV18 and TRBJ2-7, with 8 bases matching TRBD1. The germline V gene encodes CDR1 KGHSH and CDR2 LQKENI. This CDR3 comprises 14 residues. J lost 1 base, V lost 5 bases, and 4 bases had no gene match. This CDR3 reads CASSFGQGSYEQYF. CDR3 nucleotide sequence: TGTGCCAGCTCATTTGGACAGGGTTCCTACGAGCAGTACTTC. Together with reference TRBV18 and TRBJ2-7, the CDR3 gives the full variable domain: NAGVMQNPRHLVRRRGQEARLRCSPMKGHSHVYWYRQLPEEGLKFMVYLQKENIIDESGMPKERFSAEFPKEGPSILRIQQVVRGDSAAYFCASSFGQGSYEQYFGPGTRLTVT.

CDR3 sequence reads: CASSSGLWGASGPSGEQFF. The CDR3 bases are TGTGCCAGCAGCTCCGGACTCTGGGGGGCTAGCGGGCCGTCGGGTGAGCAGTTCTTC. This rearrangement joins TRBV7-9 to TRBJ2-1; TRBD2 matches 8 bases. The CDR3 runs 19 residues. Trimming at V came to 4 bases and at J to 9 bases, leaving 23 bases not matched to a gene. Germline CDR1 and CDR2: SEHNR and FQNEAQ (reference sequence).

The V gene is TRBV18, the J gene TRBJ1-1, with a weak D call TRBD1 (5 bases). Germline V gene lookup returns CDR1 KGHSH and CDR2 LQKENI. V lost 6 bases and J lost 5, with 16 bases in between. CDR3 size: 14 residues. CDR3 bases: TGTGCCAGCTCCCCGGGGACTGCCAGGACTGAAGCTTTCTTT. Its translation: CASSPGTARTEAFF. Drawing the rest from reference TRBV18 and TRBJ1-1, the complete variable domain is NAGVMQNPRHLVRRRGQEARLRCSPMKGHSHVYWYRQLPEEGLKFMVYLQKENIIDESGMPKERFSAEFPKEGPSILRIQQVVRGDSAAYFCASSPGTARTEAFFGQGTRLTVV.

In regard to this clone: Other DNA sequences from this sample encode an identical CDR3 as well. The chain has TRBV6-1 and TRBJ2-7; D may be TRBD1 (5 bases). Trimming shortened V by 0 bases and J by 0 bases, and 9 bases separated the two germline ends. This CDR3 has 15 amino acids. Germline CDR1 reads MNHNS; CDR2 reads SASEGT. CDR3 in amino acids: CASSEATVFSYEQYF. The CDR3 nucleotides are TGTGCCAGCAGTGAAGCGACAGTTTTCTCCTACGAGCAGTACTTC.

This clone was detected a few times. The chain couples TRBV4-1 to TRBJ1-4; D might be TRBD1 (6 bases). V lost 0 bases and J lost 8, with 16 bases in between. Germline lookup yields CDR1 MGHRA and CDR2 YSYEKL. The CDR3 has 16 amino acids. The CDR3 bases are TGCGCCAGCAGCCAAGATAGCGGGGGCGCGTGGGAAAAACTGTTTTTT. Its protein product is CASSQDSGGAWEKLFF.

The chain recombines TRBV7-3 with TRBJ2-3; 9 nucleotides align to TRBD1. After removal of 5 bases from V and 5 bases from J, the junction contained 5 bases not matched to a gene. Germline CDR1 reads SGHTA; CDR2 reads FQGTGA. There are 14 residues in the CDR3. The CDR3 DNA reads as TGTGCCAGCAGCAACGGACAGGGGCTAGATACGCAGTATTTT. As protein: CASSNGQGLDTQYF.

This chain joins TRBV28 and TRBJ2-1; a weak D match, TRBD2 (5 bases). The CDR3 has 19 amino acids. Germline V lookup: CDR1 MDHEN, CDR2 SYDVKM. Trimming removed 5 bases at V and 6 bases at J, with 29 bases between. CDR3 DNA: TGTGCCAGCAGTCTCTGGACCGTTAGAGCTAGCTCCCTGGGCAATGAGCAGTTCTTC. This encodes CASSLWTVRASSLGNEQFF.

This clone was detected only once. The genes are TRBV6-5 and TRBJ2-7, with 9 bases that match TRBD2. CDR1 and CDR2 (germline): MNHEY, SVGAGI. This CDR3 contains 14 residues. Unmatched junction bases numbered 9, after V lost 6 bases and J lost 6 bases. The CDR3 sequence is CASRMGLASREQYF. The CDR3 bases are TGTGCCAGCAGGATGGGACTAGCCTCCCGCGAGCAGTACTTC.

This sequence joins TRBV6-5 and TRBJ2-1; no firm D call. V was pared by 5 bases and J by 6 bases, with 8 bases between. The germline CDR1 and CDR2 sequences are MNHEY and SVGAGI. The CDR3 is 12 residues long. DNA of the CDR3: TGTGCCAGCAGTCACAACAGCAATGAGCAGTTCTTC. Translated, it gives CASSHNSNEQFF.

This chain links TRBV19 with TRBJ2-1; 13 bases are a match to TRBD2. Germline CDR1 LNHDA, CDR2 SQIVND (reference sequence). CDR3 size: 15 residues. Trimming at V came to 6 bases and at J to 4 bases, leaving 3 bases not matched to a gene. The CDR3 DNA reads TGTGCCAGTAGGAGACTAGCGGGAGGTTACAATGAGCAGTTCTTC. Its protein product is CASRRLAGGYNEQFF.

V is TRBV19 and J is TRBJ1-1; no reliable D call. Trimming took 4 bases from V and 1 from J, leaving 7 bases between them. The CDR3 consists of 13 residues. CDR1 is LNHDA and CDR2 is SQIVND in the germline V gene (reference sequence). The CDR3 region is CASSKAGNTEAFF. CDR3 coding DNA: TGTGCCAGTAGTAAGGCAGGGAACACTGAAGCTTTCTTT.

The rearrangement joins TRBV29-1 to TRBJ1-5; a weak D match, TRBD1 (5 bases). The CDR3 has 12 amino acids. Trimming took 4 bases from V and 7 from J, leaving 11 bases between them. CDR1 SQVTM and CDR2 ANQGSEA come from the germline V gene. The CDR3 here is CSVARAGQPQHF. CDR3 bases: TGCAGCGTTGCCAGGGCGGGACAGCCCCAGCATTTT. Variable domain in full (rest from reference TRBV29-1 and TRBJ1-5): SAVISQKPSRDICQRGTSLTIQCQVDSQVTMMFWYRQQPGQSLTLIATANQGSEATYESGFVIDKFPISRPNLTFSTLTVSNMSPEDSSIYLCSVARAGQPQHFGDGTRLSIL.

The rearrangement uses TRBV25-1 and TRBJ2-1; 7 bases agree with TRBD2. Trimming cost V 4 bases and J 5 bases; bases outside gene matches: 5. Germline CDR1 is MGHDK and CDR2 is SYGVNS. This CDR3 contains 14 residues. CDR3 amino acids: CASSAAGYNNEQFF. The DNA for the CDR3 is TGTGCCAGCAGTGCAGCGGGATACAACAATGAGCAGTTCTTC.

This clone appeared a single time. The chain employs TRBV7-3 and TRBJ2-3; 7 bases align to TRBD2. Per germline, CDR1 SGHTA and CDR2 FQGTGA. The CDR3 is 14 amino acids. The trim removed 5 bases at V and 6 bases at J, leaving 8 bases unmatched. CDR3 sequence reads: CASSPNSGYDTQYF. The CDR3 DNA sequence: TGTGCCAGCAGCCCTAATAGCGGGTACGATACGCAGTATTTT.

This clone appeared a few times. The chain combines TRBV5-5 with TRBJ2-5, with a possible D match to TRBD1 (6 bases). In germline, CDR1 is SGHKS, CDR2 YYEKEE (reference sequence). V was pared by 2 bases and J by 5 bases, with 10 bases between. This CDR3 spans 13 amino acids. CDR3 in amino acids: CASSFGTQETQYF. The CDR3 DNA is TGTGCCAGCAGCTTTGGGACACAGGAGACCCAGTACTTC.

This clone was seen only a few times. The chain couples TRBV2 to TRBJ2-7; D is perhaps TRBD2 (5 bases). Germline-derived CDR1 and CDR2 are SNHLY and FYNNEI. There are 14 residues in the CDR3. Trimming left V 4 bases short and J 3 bases short, with 13 bases between. CDR3 nucleotide sequence: TGTGCCAGCAGTGCTCGGCGGGCAAGCTACGAGCAGTACTTC. Its translation is CASSARRASYEQYF.

As regards this clone: Mismatch with germline at one junction end may stem from a read error. The same CDR3 also results from other DNA sequences found in this sample. The chain has TRBV27 and TRBJ2-1; 7 bases fit TRBD2. This CDR3 comprises 16 residues. Germline values: CDR1 MNHEY, CDR2 SMNVEV (reference sequence). The CDR3 protein is CASSLSSGTTYNEQFF. The CDR3 nucleotides are TGTGCCAGCAGCTTATCGAGCGGGACTACCTACAATGAGCAGTTCTTC.

The chain links TRBV15 to TRBJ2-7; D gene ambiguous. Germline-derived CDR1 and CDR2 are LNHNV and YYDKDF (reference sequence). The length of the CDR3 is 14 residues. The V end was cut by 0 bases, the J end by 6 bases, with 12 bases between. CDR3 sequence (DNA): TGTGCCACCAGCAGAGATCTAGGAGCGAGCGAGCAGTACTTC. Its protein product is CATSRDLGASEQYF.

This rearrangement joins TRBV6-5 to TRBJ2-7; 7 bases are a match to TRBD2. J lost 2 bases, V lost 5 bases, and 3 bases had no gene match. Per germline, CDR1 MNHEY and CDR2 SVGAGI. CDR3 length equals 13 residues. The CDR3 protein is CASSQGLAYEQYF. CDR3 nucleotides: TGTGCCAGCAGTCAAGGACTAGCCTACGAGCAGTACTTC.

V gene TRBV5-5 combines with J gene TRBJ2-7; D perhaps matches TRBD2 (6 bases). The CDR3 totals 14 residues. The V end lost 9 bases, the J end lost 3 bases, and 19 bases lay between the germline ends. CDR1 SGHKS and CDR2 YYEKEE come from the germline V gene (reference sequence). The CDR3 loop reads CATGRRDGYYEQYF. For the CDR3, the DNA is TGTGCCACAGGGAGGCGGGACGGATACTACGAGCAGTACTTC.